The 13 T cell receptor beta chains below come from one sample, sequenced in a study of T cells in Graves' hyperthyroidism and ophthalmopathy. RNA transcripts gave rise to amplified TCR beta CDR3 regions. TCR CDR3 underwent first-round RT-PCR with the HTBI primer set. MiXCR, applied by TCRdb to the multiplex PCR reads, yields one record per CDR3 protein. The table includes about 330,000 distinct CDR3 sequences, roughly 13% detected once. The sequenced sample consisted of blood. Receptors originate from a woman between 35 and 50 years old with Graves' ophthalmopathy.

This clonotype has ten or more counts. The chain couples TRBV10-2 to TRBJ1-1; no firm D call. V was clipped by 2 bases and J by 4 bases, with 8 bases between them. The CDR3 extends over 13 amino acids. From germline, CDR1 is WSHSY and CDR2 SAAADI. In DNA, the CDR3 is TGCGCCAGCAGTGAGCACCGGGTCACTGAAGCTTTCTTT. Translation: CASSEHRVTEAFF.

The chain employs TRBV20-1 and TRBJ2-1; D ambiguous. This CDR3 has 13 residues. V was cut by 3 bases and J by 4 bases, with 10 bases left in between. Germline V gene sequence: CDR1 DFQATT, CDR2 SNEGSKA (reference sequence). The chain's CDR3 is CSARVTGYNEQFF. CDR3 coding DNA: TGCAGTGCTAGGGTAACTGGTTACAATGAGCAGTTCTTC.

This clonotype was observed at least ten times. J is TRBJ2-7 and V is TRBV2; D gene uncertain. Trimming removed 5 bases at V and 5 bases at J, with 13 bases between. The CDR3 extends over 13 amino acids. CDR1 is SNHLY, CDR2 FYNNEI, per germline. DNA for the CDR3: TGTGCCAGCAGTCTATCCCAACCCGACGAGCAGTACTTC. As protein: CASSLSQPDEQYF.

This clonotype was counted many times. The chain recombines TRBV6-1 with TRBJ2-7; weak D call: TRBD2 (5 bases). Germline lookup yields CDR1 MNHNS and CDR2 SASEGT. V lost 6 bases to trimming and J lost 4 bases, with 10 bases between them. The CDR3 loop spans 12 amino acids. DNA for the CDR3: TGTGCCAGCAGGGAGGACTTATACGAGCAGTACTTC. Residues: CASREDLYEQYF.

The chain combines TRBV5-4 with TRBJ1-1; no clear D gene. Trimming took off 2 bases at V and 0 bases at J, with 11 bases between the two ends. Per germline, CDR1 SGHNT and CDR2 YYREEE (reference sequence). CDR3 length: 15 residues. CDR3 sequence reads: CASSLGGEVNTEAFF. The CDR3 nucleotides read TGTGCCAGCAGCTTAGGCGGGGAAGTGAACACTGAAGCTTTCTTT.

In DNA form, the CDR3 reads TGTGCCAGCAGTGAGATGGTGGATGAGCAGTTCTTC. It encodes CASSEMVDEQFF. This chain joins TRBV6-1 and TRBJ2-1; D is unresolved. The CDR3 has 12 residues. Germline V gives CDR1 MNHNS, CDR2 SASEGT. Trimming took 3 bases from V and 8 from J, leaving 8 bases between them.

On this clonotype itself: A single base separates this from a much larger clone, so it may be a read error. The chain couples TRBV7-9 to TRBJ2-3; D remains unclear. The germline V gene encodes CDR1 SEHNR and CDR2 FQNEAQ (reference sequence). CDR3 length: 12 amino acids. The CDR3 region has the DNA TGTGCCGGCAGCTTCGGTGAAGATACGCAGTATTTT. It yields the protein CAGSFGEDTQYF.

The table lists this clonotype with many counts. The rearrangement joins TRBV10-3 to TRBJ2-3; 7 nucleotides align to TRBD1. Germline V lookup: CDR1 ENHRY, CDR2 SYGVKD. The CDR3 is 13 amino acids. Losses at the gene ends were 4 bases for V and 9 bases for J; bases not matched to a gene: 7. The CDR3 region has the DNA TGTGCCATCAGTGGGGGGACAGATCCCACGCAGTATTTT. Amino acid sequence: CAISGGTDPTQYF.

This clonotype has a handful of counts. The chain employs TRBV4-2 and TRBJ1-3; D is uncertain. The germline V gene has CDR1 LGHNA and CDR2 YNFKEQ. Trimming took off 0 bases at V and 0 bases at J, with 9 bases between the two ends. This CDR3 contains 16 residues. The CDR3 nucleotides are TGTGCCAGCAGCCAAGATCCCGGGTACTCTGGAAACACCATATATTTT. Translating it yields CASSQDPGYSGNTIYF.

The chain has TRBV7-2 and TRBJ2-1, with D uncertain. CDR1 SGHTA and CDR2 FQGNSA come from the germline V gene. V was trimmed by 2 bases and J by 10 bases, leaving 15 bases between them. The CDR3 loop spans 14 amino acids. The CDR3 sequence is CASSLWSAHAEQFF. The DNA of the CDR3 is TGTGCCAGCAGCTTATGGTCAGCCCATGCGGAGCAGTTCTTC.

This clonotype was observed many times. The chain is built from TRBV19 and TRBJ1-5; a weak D match, TRBD1 (5 bases). V was clipped by 1 base and J by 7 bases, with 11 bases between them. CDR1 and CDR2 (germline): LNHDA, SQIVND (reference sequence). This CDR3 spans 14 amino acids. The CDR3 bases are TGTGCCAGTAGTATAGGACAGACGGGACAGCCCCAGCATTTT. Residues: CASSIGQTGQPQHF. The complete variable domain, with remaining parts taken from reference TRBV19 and TRBJ1-5, reads DGGITQSPKYLFRKEGQNVTLSCEQNLNHDAMYWYRQDPGQGLRLIYYSQIVNDFQKGDIAEGYSVSREKKESFPLTVTSAQKNPTAFYLCASSIGQTGQPQHFGDGTRLSIL.

Ten or more counts support this clonotype. This chain uses TRBV2 with TRBJ2-7; 10 bases are a match to TRBD1. The CDR3 covers 15 residues. V lost 3 bases and J lost 2; bases outside the gene matches: 4. Germline loops: CDR1 SNHLY, CDR2 FYNNEI. CDR3 in DNA: TGTGCCAGCAGTGAGGGACAGGGGACTACCTACGAGCAGTACTTC. Translating gives CASSEGQGTTYEQYF.

The J gene is TRBJ2-7, the V gene TRBV7-9; D uncertain. Trimming removed 5 bases at V and 2 bases at J, with 13 bases between. CDR3 size: 14 residues. Germline V gene data show CDR1 as SEHNR and CDR2 as FQNEAQ (reference sequence). CDR3 coding DNA: TGTGCCAGCAGCCCTCCGAGTGGCGCCTACGAGCAGTACTTC. This translates into CASSPPSGAYEQYF.